The T cell receptor beta chain under discussion was sequenced for a study of shared T cell receptors in the human thymus. Assay: immunoSEQ multiplex PCR; the TCRdb copy retains only in-frame clones and omits some. The table lists about 660,000 clones, over 75% of them singletons, with roughly 0.0087% in the top ten. V was pared by 6 bases and J by 0 bases, with 2 bases of the junction left unmatched. This CDR3 comprises 15 residues. The germline CDR1 and CDR2 sequences are SNHLY and FYNNEI. The same data also contributed to another study, on human thymus T cells. That paper states: Infants, healthy and Finnish, who were having corrective surgery for congenital heart defects served as donors. Surgeons resected thymus tissue during corrective heart surgery. An apparent bias in V and J gene usage was seen in thymic and blood repertoires. Highly overlapping thymic repertoires among unrelated individuals were reported in related research.

The chain carries TRBV2 and TRBJ2-2; 9 positions agree with TRBD1. This sequence was found in a boy younger than two with a congenital heart defect. Input material: thymocytes. The CDR3 nucleotides read TGTGCCAGCAGAGGGACAGGGCCGAACACCGGGGAGCTGTTTTTT. Translation gives CASRGTGPNTGELFF. Based on the CDR3 plus reference TRBV2 and TRBJ2-2, the full variable domain is EPEVTQTPSHQVTQMGQEVILRCVPISNHLYFYWYRQILGQKVEFLVSFYNNEISEKSEIFDDQFSVERPDGSNFTLKIRSTKLEDSAMYFCASRGTGPNTGELFFGEGSRLTVL.